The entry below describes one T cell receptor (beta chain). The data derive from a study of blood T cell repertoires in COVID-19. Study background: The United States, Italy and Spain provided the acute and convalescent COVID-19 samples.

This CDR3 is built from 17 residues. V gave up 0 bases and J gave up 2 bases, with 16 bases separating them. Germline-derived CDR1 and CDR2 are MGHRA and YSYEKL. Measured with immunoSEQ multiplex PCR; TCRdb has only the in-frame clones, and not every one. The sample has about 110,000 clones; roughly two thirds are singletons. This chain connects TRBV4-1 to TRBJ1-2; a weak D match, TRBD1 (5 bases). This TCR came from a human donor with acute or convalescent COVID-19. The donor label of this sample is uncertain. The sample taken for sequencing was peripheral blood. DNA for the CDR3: TGCGCCAGCAGCCAAGATAGTCGGCAGGGCGCAAACTATGGCTACACCTTC. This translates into CASSQDSRQGANYGYTF.